One T cell receptor beta chain is described in this entry. It has no known antigen specificity. No much larger clone is present one base from it, and per-base qualities are unavailable. These data are taken from a study of a mutant IDH1 vaccine in newly diagnosed glioma (dated by TCRdb to the early 2020s). With respect to the entire study: Patients were given eight vaccinations, in weeks 1, 3, 5, 7, 11, 15, 19 and 23, which matched visits V03 through V10. Of the approximately 34 treated patients, 62.5% were male and roughly 38% were female, and a mean age of roughly 37 years was recorded. Prior to enrollment, patients had been given standard therapy consisting of radiotherapy alone, temozolomide alone, or radiochemotherapy with temozolomide, with the combination given to most patients. Vaccination was initiated 4-6 weeks after radiotherapy alone, or concurrently with temozolomide cycles in the chemotherapy-containing groups. Longitudinal TCRB deep sequencing was done for 25 to 30 treated patients, wherever samples were available for exploratory analyses. Peripheral blood samples were drawn at six visits, namely V03 (baseline), V05, V07, V10, V12 and V13. What the work shows at the level of the full study, not this receptor alone: Pseudoprogression appeared unrelated to alterations in the top peripheral T cell clonotypes detected by TCRB sequencing. Selection of PBMC samples for TCRB deep sequencing was based on availability. Vaccine-induced immune responses across multiple MHC alleles were detected in approximately 93% of patients. It was noted by the authors that analyses of patient blood samples could not be reproduced owing to sample limitations.

The sample's time point, from its label and the paper: week 23, last vaccination. A 20-mer mutant IDH1 peptide at 300 micrograms in Montanide made up each vaccine dose, which was injected subcutaneously together with topical imiquimod. All donors had newly diagnosed IDH1-mutant astrocytomas of WHO grade 3 or 4 that showed loss of nuclear ATRX. The samples were drawn from NOA16, a multicentre, single-arm, open-label phase I trial in Germany that tested a mutant IDH1 peptide vaccine in humans for the first time. Genomic DNA for TCRB sequencing was extracted from EDTA blood using the DNeasy Blood and Tissue Kit. The germline V gene (reference sequence) sets CDR1 to MNHEY and CDR2 to SMNVEV. Counted from cysteine to phenylalanine, this CDR3 has 14 amino acids. Only CDR3 DNA is held: 42 bases, read in frame from base 1. A distance of 10 bases separates the germline ends of V and J, which lose 3 bases and 7 bases respectively.

The library was prepared using the immunoSEQ multiplex PCR assay. The hsTCRB Kit was used according to the manufacturer's protocol to amplify rearranged TCR beta chain sequences. TCRB libraries were sequenced on an Illumina MiSeq. On the study's bioinformatics: The proprietary platform of the kit vendor was used for demultiplexing, trimming and gene mapping. TCRdb holds this immuneACCESS table with in-frame rearrangements only. Some clones are missing; in checked studies, unresolved V genes explain under half, and the rest has no known cause. Clonal size and the V and J genes are those of that table, whereas D and trimming came from the DNA. The sample has tens of thousands of clones on record, 65% to 90% of them singletons. The ten top clones hold under 2.5% of the sample.

The specimen was PBMCs, collected from a glioma patient whose treatment included an IDH1 peptide vaccine. This clonotype was sampled from a man aged 25 to 40 with glioma. Some clones in this sample may be carry-over from other donors' samples. The V and J segments used are TRBV27 and TRBJ1-6, with a weak D call of TRBD1 (6 bases match). The DNA is as follows: TGTGCCAGCAGTTTGGTAAGGGGGAATTCACCCCTCCACTTT. This encodes CASSLVRGNSPLHF.